This is a list of T cell receptor beta chains from one sample in a study of blood T cell repertoires in COVID-19. Profiled with immunoSEQ multiplex PCR; TCRdb holds only in-frame clones, not every one. The sample lists under 300,000 clones; just over 90% were seen once. The specimen sequenced was PBMCs or T cells enriched from blood (not recorded which). The receptors shown here come from a woman under 30 who had recovered from COVID-19. The CDR3 runs from the conserved cysteine through the conserved F or W. D genes are given only for firm matches.

V gene: TRBV19; J gene: TRBJ1-6; D gene: NA; CDR3 DNA: TGTGCCAGTAGTATAGATCCTCGGGGGAATTCACCCCTCCACTTT; CDR3 protein: CASSIDPRGNSPLHF
V gene: TRBV2; J gene: TRBJ2-1; D gene: TRBD2; CDR3 DNA: TGTGCCAGCAGTGAAAGATCCGGAATGACTAGCTGGCAGTTCTTC; CDR3 protein: CASSERSGMTSWQFF
V gene: TRBV9; J gene: TRBJ2-1; D gene: TRBD2; CDR3 DNA: TGTGCCAGCGGCAAACGGGGGGGCCAGAATGAGCAGTTCTTC; CDR3 protein: CASGKRGGQNEQFF
V gene: TRBV28; J gene: TRBJ2-4; D gene: NA; CDR3 DNA: TGTGCCAGCAGTCCCCGGGACTTTGCCAAAAACATTCAGTACTTC; CDR3 protein: CASSPRDFAKNIQYF
V gene: TRBV5-1; J gene: TRBJ2-7; D gene: NA; CDR3 DNA: TGCGCCAGCAGCAGAACCTCCGGACAGATCTCCTACGAGCAGTACTTC; CDR3 protein: CASSRTSGQISYEQYF
V gene: TRBV15; J gene: TRBJ2-1; D gene: NA; CDR3 DNA: TGTGCCACCAGCAGGGCCTTACAGGTGAATGAGCAGTTCTTC; CDR3 protein: CATSRALQVNEQFF
V gene: TRBV12-3/TRBV12-4; J gene: TRBJ1-2; D gene: NA; CDR3 DNA: TGTGCCAGCAGTTTCGAGGGGGTTTATGGCTACACCTTC; CDR3 protein: CASSFEGVYGYTF
V gene: TRBV6-6; J gene: TRBJ1-5; D gene: NA; CDR3 DNA: TGTGCCAGCATCGACATAGGCAATCAGCCCCAGCATTTT; CDR3 protein: CASIDIGNQPQHF
V gene: TRBV15; J gene: TRBJ2-5; D gene: NA; CDR3 DNA: TGTGCCACCACTCCAACCAGGGGCCAAGAGACCCAGTACTTC; CDR3 protein: CATTPTRGQETQYF
V gene: TRBV28; J gene: TRBJ1-2; D gene: TRBD1; CDR3 DNA: TGTGCCAGCAGGACAGGGATTAACTATGGCTACACCTTC; CDR3 protein: CASRTGINYGYTF
V gene: TRBV27; J gene: TRBJ1-1; D gene: TRBD1; CDR3 DNA: TGTGCCACCCGGATAAGTACGGGACAGGGGAATACTGAAGCTTTCTTT; CDR3 protein: CATRISTGQGNTEAFF
V gene: TRBV11-3; J gene: TRBJ1-1; D gene: NA; CDR3 DNA: TGTGCCAGCAGCCCAGGGAGGGGGAACTTGAACACTGAAGCTTTCTTT; CDR3 protein: CASSPGRGNLNTEAFF
V gene: TRBV7-8; J gene: TRBJ1-3; D gene: TRBD1; CDR3 DNA: TGTGCCAGCTCCTCAGGACAGGGGGCTAACACCATATATTTT; CDR3 protein: CASSSGQGANTIYF
V gene: TRBV5-6; J gene: TRBJ2-1; D gene: NA; CDR3 DNA: TGTGCCAGCAGCGGGGGACTTCACAATGAGCAGTTCTTC; CDR3 protein: CASSGGLHNEQFF
V gene: TRBV10-1; J gene: TRBJ1-5; D gene: NA; CDR3 DNA: TGCGCCATCCTGAGGCGGGGTAACAATCAGCCCCAGCATTTT; CDR3 protein: CAILRRGNNQPQHF
V gene: TRBV5-1; J gene: TRBJ2-3; D gene: NA; CDR3 DNA: TGCGCCAGCAGGTTAGGGCCCGGAGAGGGATATACGCAGTATTTT; CDR3 protein: CASRLGPGEGYTQYF
V gene: TRBV19; J gene: TRBJ1-6; D gene: NA; CDR3 DNA: TGTGCCAGTAGTACCAGGGGTGATTCACCCCTCCACTTT; CDR3 protein: CASSTRGDSPLHF
V gene: TRBV18; J gene: TRBJ1-4; D gene: TRBD1; CDR3 DNA: TGTGCCAGCTCACCGGTTTGGGGACAGCCAAATGAAAAACTGTTTTTT; CDR3 protein: CASSPVWGQPNEKLFF
V gene: TRBV3-1/TRBV3-2; J gene: TRBJ1-6; D gene: TRBD1; CDR3 DNA: TGTGCCAGCAGCCAAGTCATCACAGGGGGCAATTCACCCCTCCACTTT; CDR3 protein: CASSQVITGGNSPLHF
V gene: TRBV5-1; J gene: TRBJ1-1; D gene: TRBD1; CDR3 DNA: TGCGCCAGCAGCTTGGTAGGACAGGGGTTAACTGAAGCTTTCTTT; CDR3 protein: CASSLVGQGLTEAFF
V gene: TRBV24-1; J gene: TRBJ1-2; D gene: TRBD1; CDR3 DNA: TGTGCCACCAGGGCCGGGACAGCAAGCTATGGCTACACCTTC; CDR3 protein: CATRAGTASYGYTF
V gene: TRBV29-1; J gene: TRBJ1-2; D gene: TRBD1; CDR3 DNA: TGCAGCGTGGACAGGGACGGAGCTAACTATGGCTACACCTTC; CDR3 protein: CSVDRDGANYGYTF
V gene: TRBV7-3; J gene: TRBJ1-5; D gene: NA; CDR3 DNA: TGTGCCAGCAGCTTCCGAGGTGGAGGATCCTACCAGCCCCAGCATTTT; CDR3 protein: CASSFRGGGSYQPQHF
V gene: TRBV5-4; J gene: TRBJ1-2; D gene: NA; CDR3 DNA: TGTGCCAGCAGCCACGAAACACCCCTGGGAGACTACACCTTC; CDR3 protein: CASSHETPLGDYTF
V gene: TRBV7-8; J gene: TRBJ1-1; D gene: TRBD1; CDR3 DNA: TGTGCCAGCAGCGGCCCGGACAGGGAATACACTGAAGCTTTCTTT; CDR3 protein: CASSGPDREYTEAFF
V gene: TRBV11-1; J gene: TRBJ2-1; D gene: NA; CDR3 DNA: TGTGCCAGCAGCTTAGAGGTCTACAGGAGTGAGCAGTTCTTC; CDR3 protein: CASSLEVYRSEQFF